This T cell receptor (beta chain) was identified during a study of T cell responses to AZD1222 COVID-19 vaccine. For the study at large: It was second doses at about 4 or about 12 weeks that were pooled. Overall study findings and caveats: Repertoires were collected only later (after the peak T cell response had occurred). Spike-specific TCR breadth and depth grew following two AZD1222 doses. Along spike, vaccine-associated CD4 TCRs were found throughout, with dominance at 160-218 and 743-854.

This clone was found a few times. Antigen unknown. The table came from immunoSEQ multiplex PCR; TCRdb's copy has only in-frame clones and leaves some out. The sample has some 150,000 clones; roughly 94% are singletons. Germline CDR1 and CDR2: MNHEY and SMNVEV (reference sequence). The CDR3 runs to 16 residues. Trimming cost V 5 bases and J 4 bases; bases outside gene matches: 10. This rearrangement joins TRBV27 to TRBJ2-1; TRBD2 matches at 8 bases. The specimen comprised peripheral blood, sampled on day 0 of AZD1222 vaccination. This receptor was identified in an adult in good health. The CDR3, as DNA: TGTGCCAGCAGTACCCGAGGCGGGGGGAATTACAATGAGCAGTTCTTC. Translated, it gives CASSTRGGGNYNEQFF.